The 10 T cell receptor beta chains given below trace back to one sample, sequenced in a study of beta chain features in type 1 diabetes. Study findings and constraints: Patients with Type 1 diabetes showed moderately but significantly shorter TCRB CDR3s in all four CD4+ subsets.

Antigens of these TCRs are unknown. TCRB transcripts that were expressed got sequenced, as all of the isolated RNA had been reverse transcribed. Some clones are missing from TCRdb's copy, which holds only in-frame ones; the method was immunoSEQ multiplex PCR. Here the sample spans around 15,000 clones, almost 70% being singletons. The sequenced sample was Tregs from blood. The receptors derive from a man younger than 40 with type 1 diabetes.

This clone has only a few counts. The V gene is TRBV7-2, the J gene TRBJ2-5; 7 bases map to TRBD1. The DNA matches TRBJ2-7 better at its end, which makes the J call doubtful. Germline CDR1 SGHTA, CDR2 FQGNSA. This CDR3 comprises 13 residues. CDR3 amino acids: CASSKGTVYEQYF. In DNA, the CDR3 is TGTGCCAGCAGTAAAGGGACAGTCTACGAGCAGTACTTC.

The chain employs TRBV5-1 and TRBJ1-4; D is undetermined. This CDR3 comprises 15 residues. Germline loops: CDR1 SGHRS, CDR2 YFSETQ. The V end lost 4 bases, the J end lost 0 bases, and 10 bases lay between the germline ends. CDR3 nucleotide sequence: TGCGCCAGCAGCAGTACCGGGACAACTAATGAAAAACTGTTTTTT. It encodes CASSSTGTTNEKLFF.

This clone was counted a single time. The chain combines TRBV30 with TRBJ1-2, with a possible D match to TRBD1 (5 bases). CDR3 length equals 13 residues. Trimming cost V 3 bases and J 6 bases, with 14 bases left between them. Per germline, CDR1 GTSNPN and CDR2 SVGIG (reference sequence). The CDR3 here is CAWRDTLLDGYTF. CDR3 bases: TGTGCCTGGAGGGACACCCTGCTGGATGGCTACACCTTC.

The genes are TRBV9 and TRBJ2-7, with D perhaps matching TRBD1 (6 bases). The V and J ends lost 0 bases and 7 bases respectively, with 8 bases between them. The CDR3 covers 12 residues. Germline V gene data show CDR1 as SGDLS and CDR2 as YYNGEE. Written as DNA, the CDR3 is TGTGCCAGCAGCGTAGTAGGGGGAGAGCAGTACTTC. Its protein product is CASSVVGGEQYF.

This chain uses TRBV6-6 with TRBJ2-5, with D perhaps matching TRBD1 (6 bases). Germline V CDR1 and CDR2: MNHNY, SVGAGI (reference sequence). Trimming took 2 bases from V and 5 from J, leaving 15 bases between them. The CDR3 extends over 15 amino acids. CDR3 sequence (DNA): TGTGCCAGCAGTTACATCAGGGGCGGTTGGGAGACCCAGTACTTC. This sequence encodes CASSYIRGGWETQYF.

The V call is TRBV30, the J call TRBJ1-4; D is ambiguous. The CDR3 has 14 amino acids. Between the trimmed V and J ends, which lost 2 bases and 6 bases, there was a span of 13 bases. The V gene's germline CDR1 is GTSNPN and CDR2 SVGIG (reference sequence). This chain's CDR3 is CAWSPRGRDEKLFF. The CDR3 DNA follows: TGTGCCTGGAGTCCTCGAGGTCGGGATGAAAAACTGTTTTTT.

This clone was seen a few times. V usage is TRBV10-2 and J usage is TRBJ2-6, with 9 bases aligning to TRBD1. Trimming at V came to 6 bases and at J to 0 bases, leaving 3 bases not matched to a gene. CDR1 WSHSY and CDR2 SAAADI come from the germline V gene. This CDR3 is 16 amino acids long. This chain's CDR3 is CASRGTGSSGANVLTF. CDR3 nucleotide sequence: TGCGCCAGCAGGGGGACAGGGAGCTCTGGGGCCAACGTCCTGACTTTC.

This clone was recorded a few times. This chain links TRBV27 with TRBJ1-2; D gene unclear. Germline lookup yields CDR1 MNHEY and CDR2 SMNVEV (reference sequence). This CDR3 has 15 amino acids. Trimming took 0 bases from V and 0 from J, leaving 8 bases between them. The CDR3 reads CASSLSAGTNYGYTF. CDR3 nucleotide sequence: TGTGCCAGCAGTTTATCGGCGGGGACTAACTATGGCTACACCTTC.

The CDR3, as DNA: TGTGCCAGCAGCGTAGTGCCTAGCGGCACAGATACGCAGTATTTT. Its protein product is CASSVVPSGTDTQYF. The chain couples TRBV9 to TRBJ2-3, with D possibly being TRBD2 (6 bases). Germline V gives CDR1 SGDLS, CDR2 YYNGEE. Between the trimmed V and J ends, which lost 0 bases and 1 base, there was a span of 9 bases. CDR3 length equals 15 residues. The full variable domain, completed using reference TRBV9 and TRBJ2-3, is DSGVTQTPKHLITATGQRVTLRCSPRSGDLSVYWYQQSLDQGLQFLIQYYNGEERAKGNILERFSAQQFPDLHSELNLSSLELGDSALYFCASSVVPSGTDTQYFGPGTRLTVL.

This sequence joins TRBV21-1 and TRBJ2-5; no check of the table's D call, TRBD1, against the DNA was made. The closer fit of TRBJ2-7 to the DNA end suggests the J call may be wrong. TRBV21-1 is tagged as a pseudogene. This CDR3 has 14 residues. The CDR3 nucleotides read TGTGCCAGCTCCATTTTACAGGGGGACTACGAGCAGTACTTC. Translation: CASSILQGDYEQYF.